The 16 T cell receptor beta chains given below trace back to one sample, sequenced in a study of T-cell memory formation after mild COVID-19. Using its own MiXCR run on the 5' RACE reads, TCRdb lists one record per CDR3 protein. The repertoire consists of about 470,000 distinct CDR3 sequences, with 20% to 30% occurring once and the leading ten covering about 12%. The sample taken for sequencing was PBMCs or a T cell subset sorted from them (not recorded which). Every receptor here comes from an adult woman who had mild COVID-19 (a few samples of this study predate the infection). Cell type and time point are not known.

This chain connects TRBV4-3 to TRBJ2-4, with a weak D call TRBD2 (6 bases). This CDR3 has 15 residues. Germline CDR1 LGHNA, CDR2 YSLEER. V was shortened by 0 bases and J by 8 bases, with 14 bases between the two germline ends. CDR3 in DNA: TGCGCCAGCAGCCAAGATCACGGGAGAAGGGACATTCAGTACTTC. Protein product: CASSQDHGRRDIQYF.

The V call is TRBV12-3 or TRBV12-4, the J call TRBJ2-7; TRBD1 aligns across 9 bases. The CDR3 contains 15 residues. With 2 bases clipped from V and 1 base from J, the junction kept 3 bases outside the gene matches. CDR3 sequence: CASSLIDRGSYEQYF. In nucleotides, the CDR3 is TGTGCCAGCAGTTTAATCGACAGGGGGTCCTACGAGCAGTACTTC.

This clonotype was seen more than once but under ten times. The V call is TRBV29-1, the J call TRBJ1-4; D may be TRBD1 (6 bases). The V end was cut by 6 bases, the J end by 6 bases, with 14 bases between. Germline V gene data show CDR1 as SQVTM and CDR2 as ANQGSEA. CDR3 length: 13 residues. CDR3 nucleotide sequence: TGCAGCGTCAACACAGGGCGTTATGAAAAACTGTTTTTT. It yields the protein CSVNTGRYEKLFF.

This clonotype has just a few counts. This sequence joins TRBV18 and TRBJ1-5; TRBD1 aligns across 12 bases. The trim removed 5 bases at V and 0 bases at J, leaving 8 bases unmatched. The CDR3 extends over 18 amino acids. The germline gives CDR1 KGHSH, CDR2 LQKENI. The DNA of the CDR3 is TGTGCCAGCTCATTAACCGGGACAGGGGGCAATAGCAATCAGCCCCAGCATTTT. It translates to CASSLTGTGGNSNQPQHF.

This chain uses TRBV20-1 with TRBJ2-1, with D possibly being TRBD1 (6 bases). V was shortened by 6 bases and J by 9 bases, with 18 bases between the two germline ends. CDR3 length: 13 amino acids. The germline gives CDR1 DFQATT, CDR2 SNEGSKA (reference sequence). The CDR3 loop is CSATLRGFGEQFF. CDR3 nucleotides: TGCAGTGCCACCCTGAGGGGGTTCGGTGAGCAGTTCTTC.

Only a few counts were recorded for this clonotype. J is TRBJ2-7 and V is TRBV2; 8 positions agree with TRBD2. The CDR3 loop spans 16 amino acids. Germline CDR1 and CDR2: SNHLY and FYNNEI. V shed 4 bases and J 0 bases; nucleotides not matched to a gene: 8. The CDR3 here is CASSGTFSGVSYEQYF. The DNA of the CDR3 is TGTGCCAGCAGTGGCACTTTTAGCGGGGTCTCCTACGAGCAGTACTTC. Based on the CDR3 plus reference TRBV2 and TRBJ2-7, the full variable domain is EPEVTQTPSHQVTQMGQEVILRCVPISNHLYFYWYRQILGQKVEFLVSFYNNEISEKSEIFDDQFSVERPDGSNFTLKIRSTKLEDSAMYFCASSGTFSGVSYEQYFGPGTRLTVT.

The chain employs TRBV24-1 and TRBJ2-5, with D maybe TRBD1 (6 bases). Germline assignment: CDR1 KGHDR and CDR2 SFDVKD. The CDR3 extends over 15 amino acids. V lost 6 bases and J lost 2, with 15 bases in between. CDR3 residues: CATSPPPGQQETQYF. CDR3 bases: TGTGCCACCAGTCCACCCCCCGGACAGCAAGAGACCCAGTACTTC.

This clonotype appeared a few times. The CDR3 here is CASSGGGPSSGANVLTF. In nucleotides, the CDR3 is TGTGCCAGCAGTGGGGGGGGCCCCTCCTCTGGGGCCAACGTCCTGACTTTC. The chain uses TRBV12-3 or TRBV12-4 and TRBJ2-6, with a weak D call TRBD2 (7 bases). There are 17 residues in the CDR3. The V gene lost 5 bases and the J gene lost 0 bases, with 14 bases spanning the gap.

This chain connects TRBV9 to TRBJ1-1; 9 bases line up with TRBD1. The CDR3 has 16 amino acids. The ends lost 1 base at V and 4 bases at J; junction bases unmatched: 8. Germline V gene sequence: CDR1 SGDLS, CDR2 YYNGEE. As DNA, the CDR3 is TGTGCCAGCAGCGTATCCTGGGGGACAGGGCGCACTGAAGCTTTCTTT. Translated, it gives CASSVSWGTGRTEAFF.

This clonotype has more than one count but fewer than ten. The rearrangement links TRBV4-1 to TRBJ1-5, with D perhaps matching TRBD1 (6 bases). Trimming removed 1 base at V and 4 bases at J, with 11 bases between. CDR3 length equals 15 residues. CDR1 is MGHRA and CDR2 is YSYEKL in the germline V gene. The CDR3 DNA reads as TGCGCCAGCAGCCAAGGTCGACAGGTTAATCAGCCCCAGCATTTT. Its protein is CASSQGRQVNQPQHF.

This clonotype showed up many times. The chain joins TRBV11-2 to TRBJ2-7; possibly TRBD1 for D (6 bases). The germline V gene encodes CDR1 SGHAT and CDR2 FQNNGV. Trimming stripped 5 bases from V and 4 bases from J, with 12 bases between. The CDR3 has 13 amino acids. CDR3 amino acids: CASSQTRGYEQYF. The CDR3 bases are TGTGCCAGCAGCCAAACCAGGGGTTACGAGCAGTACTTC.

The chain is built from TRBV4-2 and TRBJ1-1; 9 bases are shared with TRBD1. With V trimmed by 0 bases and J by 1 base, 9 bases remained unmatched. CDR3 length: 18 residues. In germline, CDR1 is LGHNA, CDR2 YNFKEQ. In nucleotides, the CDR3 is TGTGCCAGCAGCCAAGATAGGGGACAGGGAGGGGAGAACACTGAAGCTTTCTTT. Translating it yields CASSQDRGQGGENTEAFF.

This chain joins TRBV12-3 or TRBV12-4 and TRBJ2-1; possibly TRBD1 for D (5 bases). The CDR3 is 18 amino acids. V lost 3 bases, J lost 7 bases, and 25 bases lay in between. In nucleotides, the CDR3 is TGTGCCAGCAGTTTTAGTGTCCTGGGGCAGGCCTTATGGAATGAGCAGTTCTTC. The encoded protein is CASSFSVLGQALWNEQFF.

This chain connects TRBV12-3 or TRBV12-4 to TRBJ2-1; the D gene is possibly TRBD2 (5 bases). The CDR3 extends over 11 amino acids. V was shortened by 6 bases and J by 11 bases, with 11 bases between the two germline ends. CDR3: CASRGWEKQFF. In nucleotides, the CDR3 is TGTGCCAGCAGGGGCTGGGAGAAGCAGTTCTTC.

The chain couples TRBV9 to TRBJ2-7; the match to TRBD1 covers 8 bases. The V and J ends lost 0 bases and 4 bases, in that order; junction bases with no gene match: 3. The CDR3 has 14 residues. Germline V gives CDR1 SGDLS, CDR2 YYNGEE. CDR3 in amino acids: CASSVGTGRYEQYF. The CDR3 coding sequence is TGTGCCAGCAGCGTAGGGACAGGGAGATACGAGCAGTACTTC.

This clonotype was detected only a few times. The CDR3 region is CASLSGSKNIQYF. The CDR3 DNA is TGTGCCAGCCTTAGCGGGTCCAAAAACATTCAGTACTTC. This chain joins TRBV7-2 and TRBJ2-4; TRBD2 matches at 7 bases. The CDR3 length is 13 residues. The germline gives CDR1 SGHTA, CDR2 FQGNSA. With 8 bases clipped from V and 2 bases from J, the junction kept 3 bases outside the gene matches. Combining the CDR3 with reference TRBV7-2 and TRBJ2-4 gives the whole variable domain GAGVSQSPSNKVTEKGKDVELRCDPISGHTALYWYRQSLGQGLEFLIYFQGNSAPDKSGLPSDRFSAERTGGSVSTLTIQRTQQEDSAVYLCASLSGSKNIQYFGAGTRLSVL.